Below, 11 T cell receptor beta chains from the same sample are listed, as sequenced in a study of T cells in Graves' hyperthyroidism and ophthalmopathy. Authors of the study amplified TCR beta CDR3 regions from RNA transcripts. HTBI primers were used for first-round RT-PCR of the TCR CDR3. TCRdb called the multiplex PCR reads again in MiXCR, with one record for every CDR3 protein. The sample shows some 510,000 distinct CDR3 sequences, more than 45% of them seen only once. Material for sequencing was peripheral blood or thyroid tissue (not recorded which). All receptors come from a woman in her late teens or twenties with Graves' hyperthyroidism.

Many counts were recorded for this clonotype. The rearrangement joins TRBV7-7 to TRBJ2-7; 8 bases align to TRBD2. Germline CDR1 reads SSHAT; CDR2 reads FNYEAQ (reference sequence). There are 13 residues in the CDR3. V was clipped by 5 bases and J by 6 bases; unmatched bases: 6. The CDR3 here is CASSPGGGGEQYF. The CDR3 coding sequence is TGTGCCAGCAGCCCCGGGGGGGGCGGCGAGCAGTACTTC.

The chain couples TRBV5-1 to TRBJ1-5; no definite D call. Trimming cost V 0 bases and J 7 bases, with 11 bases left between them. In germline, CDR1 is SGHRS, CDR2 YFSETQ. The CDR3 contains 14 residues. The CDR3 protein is CASSLAGQGQPQHF. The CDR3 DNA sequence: TGCGCCAGCAGCTTGGCGGGTCAAGGGCAGCCCCAGCATTTT.

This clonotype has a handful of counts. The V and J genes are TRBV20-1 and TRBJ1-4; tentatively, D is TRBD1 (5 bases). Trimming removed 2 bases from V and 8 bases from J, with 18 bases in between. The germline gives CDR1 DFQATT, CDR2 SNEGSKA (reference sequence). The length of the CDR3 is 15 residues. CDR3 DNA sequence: TGCAGTGCTAGAATCGGGGCCCTGGGGGACGAAAAACTGTTTTTT. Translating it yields CSARIGALGDEKLFF.

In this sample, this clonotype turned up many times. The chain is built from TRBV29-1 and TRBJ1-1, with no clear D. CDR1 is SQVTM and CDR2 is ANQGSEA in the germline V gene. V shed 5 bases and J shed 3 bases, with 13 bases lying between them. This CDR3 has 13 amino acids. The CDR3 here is CSVFSDLDTEAFF. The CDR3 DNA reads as TGCAGCGTTTTTTCGGATTTGGACACTGAAGCTTTCTTT.

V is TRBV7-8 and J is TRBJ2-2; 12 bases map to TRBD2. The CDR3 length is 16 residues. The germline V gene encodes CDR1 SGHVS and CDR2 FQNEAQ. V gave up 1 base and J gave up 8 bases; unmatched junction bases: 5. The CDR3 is CASSLVRLAGDGELFF. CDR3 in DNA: TGTGCCAGCAGCTTAGTGAGACTAGCGGGAGATGGGGAGCTGTTTTTT.

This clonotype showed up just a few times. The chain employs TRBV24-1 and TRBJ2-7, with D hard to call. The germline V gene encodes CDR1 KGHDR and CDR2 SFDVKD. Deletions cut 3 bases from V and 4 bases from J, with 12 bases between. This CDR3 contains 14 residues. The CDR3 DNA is TGTGCCACCAGTGATGCAGGAAACTCATACGAGCAGTACTTC. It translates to CATSDAGNSYEQYF.

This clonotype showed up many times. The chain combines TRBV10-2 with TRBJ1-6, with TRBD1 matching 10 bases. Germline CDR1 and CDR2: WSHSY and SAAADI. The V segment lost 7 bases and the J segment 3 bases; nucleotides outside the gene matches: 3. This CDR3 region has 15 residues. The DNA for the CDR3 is TGCGCCAGCACGTGGACAGGGGGCTATAATTCACCCCTCCACTTT. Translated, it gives CASTWTGGYNSPLHF.

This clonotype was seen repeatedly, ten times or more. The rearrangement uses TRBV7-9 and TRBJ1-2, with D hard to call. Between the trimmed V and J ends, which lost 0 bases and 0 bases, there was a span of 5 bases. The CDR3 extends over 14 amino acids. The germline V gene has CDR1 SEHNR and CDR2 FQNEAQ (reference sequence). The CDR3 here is CASSLAAANYGYTF. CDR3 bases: TGTGCCAGCAGCTTAGCCGCGGCTAACTATGGCTACACCTTC.

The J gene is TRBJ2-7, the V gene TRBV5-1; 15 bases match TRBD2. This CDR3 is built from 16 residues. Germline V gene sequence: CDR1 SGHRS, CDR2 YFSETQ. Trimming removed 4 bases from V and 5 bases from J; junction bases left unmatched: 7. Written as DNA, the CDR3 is TGCGCCAGCAGCGGGAGGACTAGCGGGAGGGCCGACGAGCAGTACTTC. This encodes CASSGRTSGRADEQYF.

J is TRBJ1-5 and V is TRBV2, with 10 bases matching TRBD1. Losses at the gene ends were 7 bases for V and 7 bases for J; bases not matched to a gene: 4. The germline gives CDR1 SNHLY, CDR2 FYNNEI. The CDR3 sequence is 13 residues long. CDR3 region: CASNGQGGQPQHF. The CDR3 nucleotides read TGTGCCAGCAACGGACAGGGGGGGCAGCCCCAGCATTTT.

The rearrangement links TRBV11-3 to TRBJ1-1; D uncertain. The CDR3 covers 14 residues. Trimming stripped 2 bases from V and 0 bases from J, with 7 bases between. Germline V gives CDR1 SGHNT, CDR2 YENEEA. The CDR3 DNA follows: TGTGCCAGCAGCTTATCAGACCTGAACACTGAAGCTTTCTTT. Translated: CASSLSDLNTEAFF.